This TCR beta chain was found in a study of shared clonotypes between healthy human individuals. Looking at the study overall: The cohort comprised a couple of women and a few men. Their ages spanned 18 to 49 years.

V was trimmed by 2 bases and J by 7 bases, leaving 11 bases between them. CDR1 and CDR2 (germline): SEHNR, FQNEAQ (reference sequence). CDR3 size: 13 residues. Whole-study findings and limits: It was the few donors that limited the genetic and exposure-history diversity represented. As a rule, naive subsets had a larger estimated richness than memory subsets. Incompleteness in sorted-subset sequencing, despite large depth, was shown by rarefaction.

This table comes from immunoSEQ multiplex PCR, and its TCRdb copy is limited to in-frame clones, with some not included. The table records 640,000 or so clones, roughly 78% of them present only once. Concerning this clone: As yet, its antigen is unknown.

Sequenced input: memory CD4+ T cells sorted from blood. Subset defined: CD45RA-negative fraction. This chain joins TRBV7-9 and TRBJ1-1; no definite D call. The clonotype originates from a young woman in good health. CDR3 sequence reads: CASSLSPTIEAFF. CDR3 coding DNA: TGTGCCAGCAGCTTATCCCCCACTATTGAAGCTTTCTTT.